This T cell receptor (beta chain) stems from a study of a mutant IDH1 vaccine in newly diagnosed glioma. In germline, CDR1 is SGHRS, CDR2 YFSETQ. V lost 4 bases and J 5 bases, leaving 12 bases between the germline ends. The CDR3 has 13 amino acids. Time point indicated: week 5, during vaccination. A 20-mer mutant IDH1 peptide at 300 ug was injected subcutaneously with topical imiquimod. Profiling relied on immunoSEQ multiplex PCR, and the TCRdb table lists in-frame clones only, not all of them. The data contain 40,000 to 65,000 clones, roughly 78% of them singletons. A remark on this clone: Its specificity is not known.

The starting material was PBMCs, obtained from a glioma patient whose treatment included an IDH1 peptide vaccine. The rearrangement links TRBV5-1 to TRBJ1-1; D call uncertain. The clonotype comes from a woman in her thirties or forties with glioma. CDR3 nucleotides: TGCGCCAGCAGCCTGGACCGAGGGACTGAAGCTTTCTTT. It translates to CASSLDRGTEAFF.